The next 6 T cell receptor beta chains were all read from a single sample in a study of blood T cell repertoires in COVID-19. Measured with immunoSEQ multiplex PCR; TCRdb has only the in-frame clones, and not every one. The sample includes about 220,000 clones, roughly 80% of them seen just once. Sequenced sample: peripheral blood. These TCRs come from a human donor in a cohort sampled during active COVID-19.

V and J are TRBV2 and TRBJ2-1; 16 nucleotides match TRBD2. The CDR3 has 15 residues. The V gene's germline CDR1 is SNHLY and CDR2 FYNNEI. Trimming at V came to 6 bases and at J to 8 bases, leaving 4 bases not matched to a gene. CDR3 nucleotide sequence: TGTGCCAGCAGGGGACTAGCGGGAGGGAGTGATGAGCAGTTCTTC. Encoded protein: CASRGLAGGSDEQFF. Variable domain in full (rest from reference TRBV2 and TRBJ2-1): EPEVTQTPSHQVTQMGQEVILRCVPISNHLYFYWYRQILGQKVEFLVSFYNNEISEKSEIFDDQFSVERPDGSNFTLKIRSTKLEDSAMYFCASRGLAGGSDEQFFGPGTRLTVL.

This clone occurred once. The chain has TRBV28 and TRBJ1-5; tentatively, D is TRBD1 (6 bases). The CDR3 totals 15 residues. V was trimmed by 3 bases and J by 2 bases, leaving 11 bases between them. The V gene's germline CDR1 is MDHEN and CDR2 SYDVKM. The CDR3 loop is CASSLVAGGNQPQHF. The CDR3 DNA is TGTGCCAGCAGTTTGGTGGCAGGGGGCAATCAGCCCCAGCATTTT.

The chain couples TRBV21-1 to TRBJ2-5; TRBD1 is the table's D call and was not checked against the DNA. TRBV21-1 is flagged as a pseudogene. The length of the CDR3 is 16 residues. In DNA, the CDR3 is TGTGCCAGCAGCAAAGGGGACAGGGAAGCCCAAGAGACCCAGTACTTC. Its protein product is CASSKGDREAQETQYF.

The genes are TRBV28 and TRBJ2-7, with TRBD2 matching 9 bases. The CDR3 sequence is 15 residues long. From germline, CDR1 is MDHEN and CDR2 SYDVKM. J lost 5 bases, V lost 4 bases, and 9 bases had no gene match. CDR3 protein: CASSSTGTSRHEQYF. CDR3 coding DNA: TGTGCCAGCAGTTCAACCGGGACTAGCCGCCACGAGCAGTACTTC. The full variable domain, rest sourced from reference TRBV28 and TRBJ2-7, is DVKVTQSSRYLVKRTGEKVFLECVQDMDHENMFWYRQDPGLGLRLIYFSYDVKMKEKGDIPEGYSVSREKKERFSLILESASTNQTSMYLCASSSTGTSRHEQYFGPGTRLTVT.

The J gene is TRBJ2-6, the V gene TRBV5-1; no firm D call. V shed 0 bases and J shed 0 bases, with 16 bases lying between them. The CDR3 runs 19 residues. The germline CDR1 and CDR2 sequences are SGHRS and YFSETQ. In nucleotides, the CDR3 is TGCGCCAGCAGCTTGGCCTCACCTAACCCTCTCTCTGGGGCCAACGTCCTGACTTTC. This sequence encodes CASSLASPNPLSGANVLTF. Supplemented by reference TRBV5-1 and TRBJ2-6, the full variable domain reads KAGVTQTPRYLIKTRGQQVTLSCSPISGHRSVSWYQQTPGQGLQFLFEYFSETQRNKGNFPGRFSGRQFSNSRSEMNVSTLELGDSALYLCASSLASPNPLSGANVLTFGAGSRLTVL.

The chain has TRBV7-2 and TRBJ2-2, with TRBD2 identical over 13 bases. Germline-derived CDR1 and CDR2 are SGHTA and FQGNSA. J was trimmed by 4 bases and V by 5 bases; bases with no gene match: 10. This CDR3 has 18 residues. CDR3 in amino acids: CASSGNPGLAGSTGELFF. DNA of the CDR3: TGTGCCAGCAGCGGGAACCCGGGACTAGCGGGAAGCACCGGGGAGCTGTTTTTT.